This passage covers 10 T cell receptor beta chains from one sample sequenced in a study of blood T cell repertoires in COVID-19. Method: immunoSEQ multiplex PCR; TCRdb's copy keeps in-frame clones and lacks some. The sample yields about 80,000 clones, 80% to 90% seen once. Material for sequencing was peripheral blood. The receptor source for this set is a man older than 75 with active or convalescent COVID-19.

The V and J genes are TRBV5-4 and TRBJ1-1; D unclear. Germline CDR1 and CDR2: SGHNT and YYREEE (reference sequence). The CDR3 extends over 13 amino acids. V dropped 9 bases and J dropped 1 base, with 13 bases sitting between them. The CDR3 region is CATRTGTNTEAFF. The CDR3 bases are TGTGCCACCCGAACGGGAACGAACACTGAAGCTTTCTTT.

The rearrangement uses TRBV4-2 and TRBJ1-1, with D tentatively TRBD1 (5 bases). The CDR3 consists of 14 residues. Trimming took 3 bases from V and 1 from J, leaving 9 bases between them. Looked up from germline, CDR1 is LGHNA and CDR2 is YNFKEQ. CDR3 protein: CASSHRQTNTEAFF. DNA for the CDR3: TGTGCCAGCAGCCATAGACAGACGAACACTGAAGCTTTCTTT.

This chain connects TRBV6-5 to TRBJ2-7; 14 nucleotides match TRBD2. J lost 4 bases, V lost 2 bases, and 4 bases had no gene match. The length of the CDR3 is 16 residues. CDR1 is MNHEY, CDR2 SVGAGI, per germline. CDR3 bases: TGTGCCAGCAGTTACCGGACTAGCGGGAGGCAGTACGAGCAGTACTTC. Translation gives CASSYRTSGRQYEQYF.

This clone was counted only a few times. The chain joins TRBV18 to TRBJ2-2; D may be TRBD2 (6 bases). Germline V gene lookup returns CDR1 KGHSH and CDR2 LQKENI. Between the trimmed V and J ends, which lost 0 bases and 5 bases, there was a span of 10 bases. This CDR3 comprises 15 residues. The CDR3: CASSPPKAGTGELFF. In DNA form, the CDR3 reads TGTGCCAGCTCACCACCGAAGGCGGGAACCGGGGAGCTGTTTTTT. The entire variable domain, with the rest obtained from reference TRBV18 and TRBJ2-2, is as follows: NAGVMQNPRHLVRRRGQEARLRCSPMKGHSHVYWYRQLPEEGLKFMVYLQKENIIDESGMPKERFSAEFPKEGPSILRIQQVVRGDSAAYFCASSPPKAGTGELFFGEGSRLTVL.

The V call is TRBV20-1, the J call TRBJ1-2; the D is unclear. Trimming pared 1 base from V and 5 bases from J, leaving 5 bases between. Germline V gives CDR1 DFQATT, CDR2 SNEGSKA (reference sequence). CDR3 length equals 11 residues. The CDR3 loop is CSARGQYGYTF. Written as DNA, the CDR3 is TGCAGTGCTAGAGGGCAGTATGGCTACACCTTC.

The rearrangement links TRBV6-5 to TRBJ1-2, with 7 bases identical to TRBD1. The CDR3 sequence is 15 residues long. Germline assignment: CDR1 MNHEY and CDR2 SVGAGI. After removal of 5 bases from V and 0 bases from J, the junction contained 6 bases not matched to a gene. The CDR3 DNA sequence: TGTGCCAGCAGTCCGGGACAGTTCGCTAACTATGGCTACACCTTC. It is translated as CASSPGQFANYGYTF.

This sequence joins TRBV7-2 and TRBJ1-1, with no clear D. The germline V gene has CDR1 SGHTA and CDR2 FQGNSA. Between the trimmed V and J ends, which lost 2 bases and 4 bases, there was a span of 11 bases. There are 14 residues in the CDR3. The CDR3 spells CASSLQRSGTEAFF. The CDR3 DNA reads as TGTGCCAGCAGCTTACAGAGGTCTGGCACTGAAGCTTTCTTT.

The V call is TRBV27, the J call TRBJ2-1; possibly TRBD1 for D (5 bases). CDR1 is MNHEY and CDR2 is SMNVEV in the germline V gene (reference sequence). The V end lost 0 bases, the J end lost 6 bases, and 6 bases lay between the germline ends. This CDR3 has 13 amino acids. The CDR3 sequence: CASSLSRGNEQFF. DNA for the CDR3: TGTGCCAGCAGTTTATCTAGGGGCAATGAGCAGTTCTTC.

The rearrangement joins TRBV6-5 to TRBJ1-2; possibly TRBD1 for D (6 bases). Per germline, CDR1 MNHEY and CDR2 SVGAGI. This CDR3 has 14 amino acids. The V end lost 6 bases, the J end lost 5 bases, and 16 bases lay between the germline ends. The CDR3 nucleotides read TGTGCCAGCAGCCTAAGTGGACAGAAATATGGCTACACCTTC. Protein: CASSLSGQKYGYTF.

This chain connects TRBV5-4 to TRBJ2-3, with 7 bases fitting TRBD1. Germline CDR1 and CDR2: SGHNT and YYREEE (reference sequence). CDR3 length equals 15 residues. Trimming removed 4 bases from V and 3 bases from J; junction bases left unmatched: 8. The CDR3 nucleotides are TGTGCCAGCAGCACGTCCCGGGACAGAACAGATACGCAGTATTTT. It translates to CASSTSRDRTDTQYF.